This T cell receptor (beta chain) originates from a study of Graves' ophthalmopathy and Graves' hyperthyroidism. This CDR3 comprises 14 residues. Trimming shortened V by 1 base and J by 11 bases, and 20 bases separated the two germline ends. Germline assignment: CDR1 DFQATT and CDR2 SNEGSKA (reference sequence). Other autoimmune diseases, uncontrolled infections, pregnancy or lactation ruled patients out of participation. Transcripts of RNA were the source for amplifying TCR beta CDR3 regions. First-round RT-PCR employed HTBI primers, with a second-round multiplex PCR after it. TCRdb used MiXCR to reprocess the multiplex PCR reads, holding one entry per CDR3 protein. The table includes a few hundred thousand distinct CDR3 sequences, 35% to 40% detected once. Ten or more counts support this clonotype.

Sequencing was performed on peripheral blood or thyroid tissue (not recorded which). The chain carries TRBV20-1 and TRBJ1-1, with TRBD1 as a possible D gene (5 bases). The origin of this receptor is an adult man with Graves' hyperthyroidism. In DNA form, the CDR3 reads TGCAGTGCTAGAGTTCTGGGGGGAGAGGTTGGGGCTTTCTTT. Translating it yields CSARVLGGEVGAFF.